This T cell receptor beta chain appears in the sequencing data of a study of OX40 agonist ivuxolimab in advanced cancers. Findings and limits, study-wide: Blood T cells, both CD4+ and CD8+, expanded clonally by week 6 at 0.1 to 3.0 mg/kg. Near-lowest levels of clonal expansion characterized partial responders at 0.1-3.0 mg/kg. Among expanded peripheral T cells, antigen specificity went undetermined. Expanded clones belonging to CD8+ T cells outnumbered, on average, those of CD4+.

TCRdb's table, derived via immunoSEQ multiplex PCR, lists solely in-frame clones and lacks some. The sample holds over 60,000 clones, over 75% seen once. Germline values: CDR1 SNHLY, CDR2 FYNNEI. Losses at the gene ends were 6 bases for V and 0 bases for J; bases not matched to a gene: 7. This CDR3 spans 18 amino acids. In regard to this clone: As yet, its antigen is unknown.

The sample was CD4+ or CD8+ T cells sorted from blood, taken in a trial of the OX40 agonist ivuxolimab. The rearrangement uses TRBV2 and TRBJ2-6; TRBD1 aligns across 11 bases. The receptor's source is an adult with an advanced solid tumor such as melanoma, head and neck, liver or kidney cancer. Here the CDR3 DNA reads TGTGCCAGCAGACTTACCGGGACAGGGGGCTCTGGGGCCAACGTCCTGACTTTC. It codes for CASRLTGTGGSGANVLTF.